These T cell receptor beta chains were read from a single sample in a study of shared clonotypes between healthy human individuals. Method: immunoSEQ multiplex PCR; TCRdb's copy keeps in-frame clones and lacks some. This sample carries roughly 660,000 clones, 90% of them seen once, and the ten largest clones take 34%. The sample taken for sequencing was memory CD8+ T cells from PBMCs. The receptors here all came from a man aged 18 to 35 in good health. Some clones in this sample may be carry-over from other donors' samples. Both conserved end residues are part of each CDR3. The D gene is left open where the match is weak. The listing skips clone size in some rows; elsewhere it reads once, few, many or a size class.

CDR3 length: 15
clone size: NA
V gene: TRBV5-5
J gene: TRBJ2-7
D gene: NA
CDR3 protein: CASSEWRGRTYEQYF
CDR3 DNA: TGTGCCAGCAGCGAATGGCGGGGTCGGACCTACGAGCAGTACTTC

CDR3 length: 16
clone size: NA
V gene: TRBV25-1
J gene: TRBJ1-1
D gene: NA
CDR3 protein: CASSAVTGTANTEAFF
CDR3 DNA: TGTGCCAGCAGTGCTGTAACCGGGACGGCGAACACTGAAGCTTTCTTT

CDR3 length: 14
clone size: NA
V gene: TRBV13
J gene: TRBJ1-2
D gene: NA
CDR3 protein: CASSFSTASPGYTF
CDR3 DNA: TGTGCCAGCAGCTTTAGCACAGCGTCCCCTGGCTACACCTTC

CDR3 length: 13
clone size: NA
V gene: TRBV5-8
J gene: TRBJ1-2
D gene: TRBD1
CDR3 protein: CASSLGTGGAGTF
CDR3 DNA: TGTGCCAGCAGCTTGGGGACAGGGGGCGCCGGTACCTTC

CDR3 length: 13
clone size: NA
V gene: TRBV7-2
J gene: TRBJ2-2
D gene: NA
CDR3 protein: CASSPSLGGELFF
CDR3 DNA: TGTGCCAGCAGCCCGTCCTTGGGCGGGGAGCTGTTTTTT

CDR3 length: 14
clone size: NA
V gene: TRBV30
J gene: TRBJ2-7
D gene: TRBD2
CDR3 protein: CAWAWGGGSYEQYF
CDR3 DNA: TGTGCCTGGGCTTGGGGCGGGGGTTCCTACGAGCAGTACTTC

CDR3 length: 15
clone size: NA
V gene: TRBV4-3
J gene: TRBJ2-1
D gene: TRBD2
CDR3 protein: CASSQVWLAGNEQFF
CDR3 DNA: TGCGCCAGCAGCCAAGTATGGCTAGCGGGAAATGAGCAGTTCTTC

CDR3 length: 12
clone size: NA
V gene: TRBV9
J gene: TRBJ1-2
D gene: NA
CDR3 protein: CASGGAKGGYTF
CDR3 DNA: TGTGCCAGCGGCGGAGCGAAGGGTGGCTACACCTTC

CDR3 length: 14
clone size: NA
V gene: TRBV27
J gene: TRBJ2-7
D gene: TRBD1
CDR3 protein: CASSFDRGESEQYF
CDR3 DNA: TGTGCCAGCAGTTTTGACAGGGGGGAAAGCGAGCAGTACTTC

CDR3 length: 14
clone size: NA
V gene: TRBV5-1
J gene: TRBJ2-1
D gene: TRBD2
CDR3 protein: CASQTSGLYNEQFF
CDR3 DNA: TGCGCCAGCCAGACTAGCGGATTATACAATGAGCAGTTCTTC

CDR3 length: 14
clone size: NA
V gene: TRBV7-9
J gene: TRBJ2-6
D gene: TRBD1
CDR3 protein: CASSPGQGANVLTF
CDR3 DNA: TGTGCCAGCAGCCCGGGACAGGGGGCCAACGTCCTGACTTTC

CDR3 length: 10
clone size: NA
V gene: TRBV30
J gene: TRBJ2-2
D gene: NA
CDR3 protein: CALDTGELFF
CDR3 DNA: TGTGCCTTGGACACCGGGGAGCTGTTTTTT

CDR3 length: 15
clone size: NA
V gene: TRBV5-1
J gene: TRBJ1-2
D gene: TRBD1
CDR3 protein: CASSNRQGTNYGYTF
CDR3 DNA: TGCGCCAGCAGTAACAGACAGGGGACTAACTATGGCTACACCTTC

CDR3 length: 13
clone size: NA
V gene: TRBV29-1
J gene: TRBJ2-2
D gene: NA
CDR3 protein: CSVPRESSGELFF
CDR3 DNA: TGCAGCGTTCCCAGAGAGAGCTCCGGGGAGCTGTTTTTT

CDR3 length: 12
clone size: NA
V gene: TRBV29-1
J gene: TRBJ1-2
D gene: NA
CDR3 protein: CSGGSDSYGYTF
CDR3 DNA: TGCAGCGGGGGTTCTGACAGCTATGGCTACACCTTC

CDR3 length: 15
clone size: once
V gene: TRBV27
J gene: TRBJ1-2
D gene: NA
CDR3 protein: CASSNQGPGGYGYTF
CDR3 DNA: TGTGCCAGCAGTAACCAGGGACCCGGAGGCTATGGCTACACCTTC

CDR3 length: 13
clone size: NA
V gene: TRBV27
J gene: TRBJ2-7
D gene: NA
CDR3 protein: CASSYGGTYEQYF
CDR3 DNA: TGTGCCAGCAGTTATGGGGGGACCTACGAGCAGTACTTC

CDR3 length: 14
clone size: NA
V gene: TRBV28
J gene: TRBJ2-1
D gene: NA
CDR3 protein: CASSSPAGRVEQFF
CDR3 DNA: TGTGCCAGCAGTTCCCCCGCAGGACGCGTTGAGCAGTTCTTC